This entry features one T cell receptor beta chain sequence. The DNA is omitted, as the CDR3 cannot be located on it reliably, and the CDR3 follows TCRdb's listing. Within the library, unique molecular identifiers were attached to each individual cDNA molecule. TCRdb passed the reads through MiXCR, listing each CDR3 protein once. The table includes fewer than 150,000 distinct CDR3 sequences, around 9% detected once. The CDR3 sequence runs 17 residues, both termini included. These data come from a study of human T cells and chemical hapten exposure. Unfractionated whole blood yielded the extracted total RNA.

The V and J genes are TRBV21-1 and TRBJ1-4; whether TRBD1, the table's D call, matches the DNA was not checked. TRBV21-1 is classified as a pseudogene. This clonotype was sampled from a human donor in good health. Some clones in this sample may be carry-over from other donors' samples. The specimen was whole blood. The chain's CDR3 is CASTWGQGNPTNEKLFF.